One sample yielded the 20 T cell receptor beta chains listed below, sequenced in a study of CD8+ T cells in alopecia areata. Regarding treatment: oral pan-JAK inhibitor, 5-10 mg twice daily. Reverse transcription of extracted RNA yielded cDNA, which provided the sequencing template. Clones were sequenced by immunoSEQ multiplex PCR, and TCRdb holds only the in-frame ones, with some missing. The data hold around 300,000 clones, with 60% observed a single time. Specimen: CD4+ T cells sorted from blood, collected around week 54, from a patient treated with tofacitinib. The origin of the receptors is a human donor with alopecia areata.

This chain links TRBV30 with TRBJ1-1, with D possibly TRBD1 on 5 matching bases. Trimming removed 2 bases from V and 0 bases from J, with 7 bases in between. The V gene's germline CDR1 is GTSNPN and CDR2 SVGIG (reference sequence). The CDR3 runs 13 residues. The CDR3 spells CAWSRGMNTEAFF. CDR3 bases: TGTGCCTGGAGTCGGGGGATGAACACTGAAGCTTTCTTT. The entire variable domain, with the rest obtained from reference TRBV30 and TRBJ1-1, is as follows: SQTIHQWPATLVQPVGSPLSLECTVEGTSNPNLYWYRQAAGRGLQLLFYSVGIGQISSEVPQNLSASRPQDRQFILSSKKLLLSDSGFYLCAWSRGMNTEAFFGQGTRLTVV.

CDR3 protein: CAWSQDYGYTF. The DNA for the CDR3 is TGTGCCTGGAGCCAGGACTATGGCTACACCTTC. The chain uses TRBV30 and TRBJ1-2; D gene uncertain. The CDR3 totals 11 residues. With 3 bases removed from V and 3 bases from J, the gap between germline ends came to 5 bases. Germline values: CDR1 GTSNPN, CDR2 SVGIG (reference sequence).

This chain joins TRBV5-4 and TRBJ2-5; D is perhaps TRBD2 (6 bases). CDR3 length: 16 residues. Trimming took 0 bases from V and 5 from J, leaving 17 bases between them. Germline loops: CDR1 SGHNT, CDR2 YYREEE (reference sequence). The CDR3 spells CASSLDAGTQRETQYF. The CDR3 DNA sequence: TGTGCCAGCAGCTTGGATGCGGGGACCCAGCGGGAGACCCAGTACTTC.

The V and J genes are TRBV27 and TRBJ1-2; 9 bases fit TRBD1. The V and J ends lost 4 bases and 7 bases, in that order; junction bases with no gene match: 10. This CDR3 is 15 amino acids long. The V gene's germline CDR1 is MNHEY and CDR2 SMNVEV (reference sequence). This CDR3 is CASSYRKQGASGYTF. Written as DNA, the CDR3 is TGTGCCAGCAGTTACCGCAAACAGGGGGCTTCTGGCTACACCTTC.

This clone was detected a few times. In DNA form, the CDR3 reads TGTGCCAGCAGTCGACGTTCGGCTGGGGCCAACGTCCTGACTTTC. As protein: CASSRRSAGANVLTF. The chain carries TRBV9 and TRBJ2-6; D call uncertain. From germline, CDR1 is SGDLS and CDR2 YYNGEE. V lost 5 bases, J lost 2 bases, and 11 bases lay in between. CDR3 size: 15 residues.

The chain recombines TRBV19 with TRBJ2-7; D unresolved. Looked up from germline, CDR1 is LNHDA and CDR2 is SQIVND (reference sequence). Trimming took off 1 base at V and 3 bases at J, with 13 bases between the two ends. This CDR3 is 15 amino acids long. Here the CDR3 DNA reads TGTGCCAGTAGTATAGGGGCCCGGACGGGCTACGAGCAGTACTTC. It specifies CASSIGARTGYEQYF.

The rearrangement uses TRBV5-6 and TRBJ1-4; 11 bases line up with TRBD1. The germline V gene encodes CDR1 SGHDT and CDR2 YYEEEE. V was clipped by 5 bases and J by 0 bases; unmatched bases: 6. The CDR3 has 17 residues. In nucleotides, the CDR3 is TGTGCCAGCAGGCGGACAGGGGGCCGGTCAACTAATGAAAAACTGTTTTTT. It yields the protein CASRRTGGRSTNEKLFF.

This clone was recorded only once. The chain couples TRBV30 to TRBJ1-1; 9 nucleotides line up with TRBD1. V lost 4 bases, J lost 3 bases, and 12 bases stayed unmatched. The CDR3 loop spans 16 amino acids. The germline V gene encodes CDR1 GTSNPN and CDR2 SVGIG (reference sequence). The CDR3 DNA follows: TGTGCCTGGAACACGGGACAGGGTGTCTTGTACACTGAAGCTTTCTTT. Protein: CAWNTGQGVLYTEAFF. Based on the CDR3 plus reference TRBV30 and TRBJ1-1, the full variable domain is SQTIHQWPATLVQPVGSPLSLECTVEGTSNPNLYWYRQAAGRGLQLLFYSVGIGQISSEVPQNLSASRPQDRQFILSSKKLLLSDSGFYLCAWNTGQGVLYTEAFFGQGTRLTVV.

This clone was counted a few times. V usage is TRBV6-5 and J usage is TRBJ2-2, with D perhaps TRBD1 (6 bases). The V gene lost 0 bases and the J gene lost 4 bases, with 12 bases spanning the gap. Germline loops: CDR1 MNHEY, CDR2 SVGAGI. The CDR3 is 16 amino acids. The CDR3 sequence: CASSYSSLGATGELFF. The CDR3, as DNA: TGTGCCAGCAGTTACTCGAGCTTGGGGGCCACCGGGGAGCTGTTTTTT.

The chain combines TRBV2 with TRBJ2-7, with D maybe TRBD1 (6 bases). CDR3 size: 13 residues. Trimming removed 8 bases from V and 1 base from J, with 12 bases in between. Germline V gene data show CDR1 as SNHLY and CDR2 as FYNNEI. Written as DNA, the CDR3 is TGTGCCAGCGTACAGGGATTGTCCTACGAGCAGTACTTC. Amino acid sequence: CASVQGLSYEQYF.

The CDR3 coding sequence is TGCAGTGCTCCCTCTGGATACGAGCAGTACTTC. Protein product: CSAPSGYEQYF. This chain joins TRBV20-1 and TRBJ2-7; D gene uncertain. The CDR3 runs 11 residues. The germline V gene has CDR1 DFQATT and CDR2 SNEGSKA (reference sequence). Deletions cut 5 bases from V and 4 bases from J, with 9 bases between.

The CDR3 sequence is CAISESTRQGWNQPQHF. The CDR3 region has the DNA TGTGCCATCAGTGAGTCGACTCGTCAGGGATGGAATCAGCCCCAGCATTTT. The chain recombines TRBV10-3 with TRBJ1-5; D might be TRBD1 (5 bases). Germline V gene sequence: CDR1 ENHRY, CDR2 SYGVKD. Between the trimmed V and J ends, which lost 0 bases and 4 bases, there was a span of 16 bases. The CDR3 sequence is 17 residues long.

This clone turned up a few times. The V and J genes are TRBV9 and TRBJ2-3; D gene uncertain. Trimming pared 3 bases from V and 2 bases from J, leaving 7 bases between. This CDR3 is built from 13 residues. CDR1 is SGDLS, CDR2 YYNGEE, per germline. The CDR3 DNA is TGTGCCAGCAGCGGATTACTCACAGATACGCAGTATTTT. Protein: CASSGLLTDTQYF.

The J gene is TRBJ1-1, the V gene TRBV5-1; no clear D. The V gene lost 0 bases and the J gene lost 5 bases, with 11 bases spanning the gap. The CDR3 spans 14 residues. CDR1 is SGHRS, CDR2 YFSETQ, per germline. CDR3 sequence: CASSLEGAGTEAFF. CDR3 in DNA: TGCGCCAGCAGCTTGGAGGGAGCGGGAACTGAAGCTTTCTTT.

The V call is TRBV5-1, the J call TRBJ1-1; D is unresolved. Per the germline V gene, CDR1 is SGHRS and CDR2 is YFSETQ. The CDR3 contains 13 residues. V was pared by 1 base and J by 5 bases, with 9 bases between. CDR3 in DNA: TGCGCCAGCAGCTTGACCCCGACGACTGAAGCTTTCTTT. The encoded protein is CASSLTPTTEAFF.

A single count supports this clone. V gene TRBV30 combines with J gene TRBJ2-5; 8 positions agree with TRBD1. This CDR3 is 15 amino acids long. Losses at the gene ends were 2 bases for V and 4 bases for J; bases not matched to a gene: 9. CDR1 and CDR2 from the germline V gene are GTSNPN and SVGIG (reference sequence). CDR3 in amino acids: CAWSPLTGAGETQYF. The CDR3 DNA is TGTGCCTGGAGTCCCCTGACAGGGGCCGGAGAGACCCAGTACTTC.

The chain combines TRBV30 with TRBJ2-5; D is possibly TRBD1 or TRBD2 (5 bases each). V lost 3 bases and J 3 bases, leaving 8 bases between the germline ends. Per the germline V gene, CDR1 is GTSNPN and CDR2 is SVGIG (reference sequence). CDR3 length: 12 residues. The DNA of the CDR3 is TGTGCCTGGAGGGGGGACGAAGAGACCCAGTACTTC. As protein: CAWRGDEETQYF.

The CDR3: CSVWWLWSYNEQFF. CDR3 coding DNA: TGCAGCGTTTGGTGGTTATGGAGCTACAATGAGCAGTTCTTC. This chain links TRBV29-1 with TRBJ2-1, with D unresolved. The CDR3 totals 14 residues. Germline loops: CDR1 SQVTM, CDR2 ANQGSEA. V was pared by 5 bases and J by 3 bases, with 14 bases between.

This clone was seen a single time. The V gene is TRBV23-1, the J gene TRBJ2-4, with a possible D match to TRBD1 (5 bases). TRBV23-1 is given ORF status, its function remaining uncertain. V lost 0 bases and J 0 bases, leaving 21 bases between the germline ends. The CDR3 covers 20 residues. In DNA form, the CDR3 reads TGCGCCAGCAGTCAATCGAATAGGGGAAGACTTTCTGGAGCCAAAAACATTCAGTACTTC. Amino acids: CASSQSNRGRLSGAKNIQYF.

This chain links TRBV7-9 with TRBJ2-1; TRBD1 aligns across 7 bases. The germline V gene encodes CDR1 SEHNR and CDR2 FQNEAQ (reference sequence). There are 16 residues in the CDR3. J gave up 4 bases and V 2 bases, and 8 bases lay outside the gene matches. CDR3 loop: CASSLLTGKTYNEQFF. CDR3 sequence (DNA): TGTGCCAGCAGCTTACTGACAGGGAAGACTTACAATGAGCAGTTCTTC.